This TCR beta chain was retrieved from a study of cytotoxic CD8 clonotypes in ibrutinib-treated CLL. The CDR3 sequence is 14 residues long. V was clipped by 1 base and J by 6 bases, with 9 bases between them. Germline CDR1 and CDR2: SEHNR and FQNEAQ (reference sequence). Sequencing was performed with immunoSEQ multiplex PCR; in TCRdb, only in-frame clones are kept and a portion is missing. Altogether approximately 330,000 clones are present, around four fifths being singletons, with the ten largest covering 6.5% to 8.5%. Frozen PBMC stocks contributed approximately 1.9 micrograms of genomic DNA to the TCR beta libraries.

Sample: PBMCs, taken before ibrutinib treatment. The clonotype comes from a human donor with chronic lymphocytic leukemia. V is TRBV7-9 and J is TRBJ2-2; unclear D gene. The CDR3 DNA reads TGTGCCAGCAGCTTAGACTATTCCCCCGGGGAGCTGTTTTTT. This gives the protein CASSLDYSPGELFF.